One and the same sample provided the 14 T cell receptor beta chains below, sequenced in a study of CD8 T cells in Susac syndrome. Random hexamers served to reverse transcribe about 0.45 to 1 ug RNA. TCRdb reanalysed the immunoSEQ multiplex PCR reads using MiXCR and keeps one entry per CDR3 protein. The repertoire holds more than 150,000 distinct CDR3 sequences, with 90% to 96% as singletons. Sequences were obtained from CD4+ T cells from PBMCs. All receptors derive from a human donor with Susac syndrome.

This chain joins TRBV20-1 and TRBJ2-3, with D possibly matching TRBD1 (6 bases). Looked up from germline, CDR1 is DFQATT and CDR2 is SNEGSKA (reference sequence). CDR3 length: 14 residues. Trimming pared 5 bases from V and 0 bases from J, leaving 12 bases between. CDR3 amino acids: CSAGWTASTDTQYF. CDR3 bases: TGCAGTGCTGGTTGGACAGCTAGCACAGATACGCAGTATTTT.

This clonotype came up once. V gene TRBV29-1 combines with J gene TRBJ2-3; the D gene could be TRBD1 or TRBD2 (5 bases each). Trimming pared 3 bases from V and 6 bases from J, leaving 16 bases between. Germline V gene sequence: CDR1 SQVTM, CDR2 ANQGSEA. CDR3 length: 14 amino acids. The CDR3 DNA is TGCAGCGTTGATGGGGGATCGAGCTGGGATACGCAGTATTTT. Translation: CSVDGGSSWDTQYF.

This clonotype was seen only once. CDR3 coding DNA: TGTGCCAGCAGCCATAAAGCGGGAGGTGACGAGCAGTACTTC. It translates to CASSHKAGGDEQYF. The chain combines TRBV14 with TRBJ2-7; 9 bases match TRBD2. Looked up from germline, CDR1 is SGHDN and CDR2 is FVKESK. V gave up 3 bases and J gave up 5 bases; unmatched junction bases: 5. The CDR3 consists of 14 residues.

This clonotype was observed once. The chain has TRBV11-1 and TRBJ2-3; 8 nucleotides match TRBD2. CDR3 length: 16 residues. With V trimmed by 7 bases and J by 2 bases, 11 bases remained unmatched. Germline-derived CDR1 and CDR2 are SGHAT and FQDESV (reference sequence). The CDR3 DNA follows: TGTGCCAGCATCGGGCATACGGGAGGGAACACAGATACGCAGTATTTT. This sequence encodes CASIGHTGGNTDTQYF.

The chain uses TRBV3-1 and TRBJ2-1; TRBD2 aligns across 12 bases. The CDR3 totals 16 residues. Germline V lookup: CDR1 LGHDT, CDR2 YNNKEL (reference sequence). The V segment lost 4 bases and the J segment 9 bases; nucleotides outside the gene matches: 10. CDR3 amino acids: CASSPETSGRLGEQFF. CDR3 DNA sequence: TGTGCCAGCAGCCCAGAAACTAGCGGGAGGTTGGGTGAGCAGTTCTTC.

This chain uses TRBV19 with TRBJ1-2, with TRBD1 identical over 9 bases. V lost 5 bases, J lost 6 bases, and 7 bases stayed unmatched. Germline V lookup: CDR1 LNHDA, CDR2 SQIVND (reference sequence). The CDR3 sequence is 14 residues long. The CDR3 sequence: CASSPPGQGDGYTF. The CDR3 region has the DNA TGTGCCAGTAGTCCGCCGGGACAGGGCGATGGCTACACCTTC.

V gene TRBV9 combines with J gene TRBJ2-1, with D perhaps TRBD1 (6 bases). Germline-derived CDR1 and CDR2 are SGDLS and YYNGEE. The V end lost 4 bases, the J end lost 6 bases, and 14 bases lay between the germline ends. This CDR3 region has 14 residues. CDR3 amino acids: CASSPQGKSNEQFF. The CDR3 DNA sequence: TGTGCCAGCAGCCCGCAGGGGAAATCCAATGAGCAGTTCTTC.

The V call is TRBV7-8, the J call TRBJ2-5, with a weak D call TRBD1 (5 bases). Trimming left V 0 bases short and J 4 bases short, with 21 bases between. The V gene's germline CDR1 is SGHVS and CDR2 FQNEAQ. The CDR3 extends over 18 amino acids. CDR3 residues: CASSLAPMGPHSTETQYF. CDR3 DNA: TGTGCCAGCAGCTTAGCCCCGATGGGGCCCCACTCAACAGAGACCCAGTACTTC.

The chain carries TRBV20-1 and TRBJ1-2; no clear D. V lost 6 bases, J lost 1 base, and 9 bases lay in between. This CDR3 is 12 amino acids long. Germline V gene sequence: CDR1 DFQATT, CDR2 SNEGSKA (reference sequence). The CDR3 coding sequence is TGCAGTGCCCGCACGAATAACTATGGCTACACCTTC. Its translation is CSARTNNYGYTF.

This chain connects TRBV5-1 to TRBJ1-5; D gene uncertain. This CDR3 has 14 amino acids. The V gene lost 0 bases and the J gene lost 3 bases, with 7 bases spanning the gap. Germline V lookup: CDR1 SGHRS, CDR2 YFSETQ. The CDR3 DNA is TGCGCCAGCAGCTTGGGACCGATCAATCAGCCCCAGCATTTT. It yields the protein CASSLGPINQPQHF.

The chain carries TRBV20-1 and TRBJ1-2; tentative D call: TRBD1 (5 bases). The CDR3 totals 13 residues. Germline lookup yields CDR1 DFQATT and CDR2 SNEGSKA (reference sequence). The ends were cut back, 5 bases at V and 2 bases at J, with 12 bases in the middle. CDR3 in DNA: TGCAGTGCTCCAGACAGAACCAACTATGGCTACACCTTC. Protein product: CSAPDRTNYGYTF.

J is TRBJ1-1 and V is TRBV20-1, with D unclear. CDR3 length: 14 residues. CDR1 is DFQATT and CDR2 is SNEGSKA in the germline V gene (reference sequence). V was pared by 1 base and J by 0 bases, with 9 bases between. This CDR3 is CSARVSSLNTEAFF. In nucleotides, the CDR3 is TGCAGTGCTAGAGTTAGCAGTTTGAACACTGAAGCTTTCTTT.

There are a few counts of this clonotype. This chain connects TRBV19 to TRBJ2-6; D uncertain. The CDR3 consists of 13 residues. With 8 bases removed from V and 0 bases from J, the gap between germline ends came to 5 bases. Germline CDR1 reads LNHDA; CDR2 reads SQIVND (reference sequence). The CDR3 loop reads CASRSSGANVLTF. CDR3 in DNA: TGTGCCAGTCGTAGCTCTGGGGCCAACGTCCTGACTTTC.

The chain employs TRBV7-9 and TRBJ1-1; D remains unclear. Per the germline V gene, CDR1 is SEHNR and CDR2 is FQNEAQ (reference sequence). Trimming removed 1 base at V and 7 bases at J, with 10 bases between. The CDR3 extends over 13 amino acids. CDR3 sequence: CASSLGAGIEAFF. CDR3 in DNA: TGTGCCAGCAGCTTAGGGGCAGGCATTGAAGCTTTCTTT. Based on the CDR3 plus reference TRBV7-9 and TRBJ1-1, the full variable domain is DTGVSQNPRHKITKRGQNVTFRCDPISEHNRLYWYRQTLGQGPEFLTYFQNEAQLEKSRLLSDRFSAERPKGSFSTLEIQRTEQGDSAMYLCASSLGAGIEAFFGQGTRLTVV.